Shown below are 31 T cell receptor beta chains from a single sample sequenced in a study of T cells in Graves' hyperthyroidism and ophthalmopathy. Amplification yielded TCR beta CDR3 regions, with RNA transcripts as the source. HTBI primers drove first-round RT-PCR of the TCR CDR3. TCRdb re-called the multiplex PCR reads with MiXCR, one entry per CDR3 protein. The sample includes more than 500,000 distinct CDR3 sequences, more than 15% of them seen just once. Sequenced material: blood. Receptors were obtained from a woman aged 30 to 39 with Graves' ophthalmopathy.

The chain recombines TRBV5-1 with TRBJ2-7; a possible D gene is TRBD1 (6 bases). This CDR3 has 12 amino acids. Germline V gene sequence: CDR1 SGHRS, CDR2 YFSETQ. V gave up 7 bases and J gave up 7 bases, with 15 bases separating them. CDR3 in DNA: TGCGCCAGCGGCAGGGGATCTGGGGAGCAGTACTTC. Its protein product is CASGRGSGEQYF.

The V call is TRBV20-1, the J call TRBJ2-7; the D call may be TRBD1 or TRBD2 (5 bases each). The CDR3 totals 13 residues. The germline V and J ends were trimmed by 3 bases and 3 bases, with 12 bases remaining between them. CDR1 and CDR2 (germline): DFQATT, SNEGSKA (reference sequence). The CDR3 is CSASSGTVYEQYF. The CDR3 nucleotides read TGCAGTGCTAGTTCCGGGACCGTCTACGAGCAGTACTTC.

This clonotype appeared a few times. The rearrangement uses TRBV6-1 and TRBJ1-4; D not resolved. V shed 6 bases and J shed 14 bases, with 16 bases lying between them. Germline V gene lookup returns CDR1 MNHNS and CDR2 SASEGT. The CDR3 extends over 12 amino acids. CDR3 DNA: TGTGCCAGCAGAGAGACACCTACCCTCCTGTTTTTT. Its translation is CASRETPTLLFF.

The gene calls are TRBV19 and TRBJ2-7; TRBD2 agrees at 8 bases. The CDR3 is 17 amino acids. Germline V gene lookup returns CDR1 LNHDA and CDR2 SQIVND (reference sequence). Unmatched junction bases numbered 15, after V lost 3 bases and J lost 5 bases. The CDR3 sequence: CASSMGTSGLLFHEQYF. In DNA form, the CDR3 reads TGTGCCAGTAGTATGGGCACTAGCGGCCTCCTTTTTCACGAGCAGTACTTC. The full variable domain, its missing parts supplied by reference TRBV19 and TRBJ2-7, is DGGITQSPKYLFRKEGQNVTLSCEQNLNHDAMYWYRQDPGQGLRLIYYSQIVNDFQKGDIAEGYSVSREKKESFPLTVTSAQKNPTAFYLCASSMGTSGLLFHEQYFGPGTRLTVT.

The CDR3 DNA reads TGCAGTGCTAGACCCTACGGGGGCGCGAGTCAGCCCCAGCATTTT. Protein sequence: CSARPYGGASQPQHF. This chain connects TRBV20-1 to TRBJ1-5; D is perhaps TRBD1 (6 bases). V was trimmed by 2 bases and J by 6 bases, leaving 17 bases between them. The germline V gene has CDR1 DFQATT and CDR2 SNEGSKA (reference sequence). The CDR3 covers 15 residues.

This clonotype was seen repeatedly, ten times or more. The chain employs TRBV6-2 or TRBV6-3 and TRBJ2-3; a possible D gene is TRBD1 (6 bases). Germline V gene sequence: CDR1 MNHEY, CDR2 SVGEGT. The CDR3 loop spans 15 amino acids. Trimming removed 3 bases at V and 0 bases at J, with 10 bases between. The CDR3 loop is CASSYGTTSTDTQYF. CDR3 bases: TGTGCCAGCAGTTATGGGACAACCAGCACAGATACGCAGTATTTT.

This clonotype was recorded at least ten times. The V and J genes are TRBV28 and TRBJ2-2; 7 positions agree with TRBD2. V gave up 8 bases and J gave up 6 bases; unmatched junction bases: 6. Per germline, CDR1 MDHEN and CDR2 SYDVKM. The CDR3 spans 13 residues. The CDR3 here is CASGLEVAGELFF. The CDR3 region has the DNA TGTGCCAGCGGACTAGAGGTTGCCGGGGAGCTGTTTTTT. The complete variable domain, with remaining parts taken from reference TRBV28 and TRBJ2-2, reads DVKVTQSSRYLVKRTGEKVFLECVQDMDHENMFWYRQDPGLGLRLIYFSYDVKMKEKGDIPEGYSVSREKKERFSLILESASTNQTSMYLCASGLEVAGELFFGEGSRLTVL.

The chain links TRBV10-1 to TRBJ2-2; D assignment may be TRBD1 or TRBD2 (5 bases each). The CDR3 loop spans 14 amino acids. Germline V gene lookup returns CDR1 WNHNN and CDR2 SYGVQD (reference sequence). Trimming cost V 4 bases and J 5 bases, with 11 bases left between them. The CDR3 region has the DNA TGCGCCAGCAGTGGGTTGGGACGGACCGGGGAGCTGTTTTTT. Protein sequence: CASSGLGRTGELFF.

A few counts support this clonotype. The rearrangement uses TRBV28 and TRBJ2-5; TRBD2 might be the D (6 bases). This CDR3 is 17 amino acids long. The V and J ends lost 1 base and 5 bases respectively, with 20 bases between them. The germline V gene has CDR1 MDHEN and CDR2 SYDVKM. In DNA form, the CDR3 reads TGTGCCAGCAGTTTATCCCGTTGGGGGGAGAGGGATGAGACCCAGTACTTC. Translating it yields CASSLSRWGERDETQYF.

The sample holds many counts of this clonotype. This chain connects TRBV6-1 to TRBJ1-5; D gene unclear. The length of the CDR3 is 13 residues. V lost 6 bases and J lost 1, with 7 bases in between. Germline CDR1 is MNHNS and CDR2 is SASEGT. The CDR3 is CASREVSNQPQHF. Here the CDR3 DNA reads TGTGCCAGCAGGGAGGTGAGCAATCAGCCCCAGCATTTT.

This clonotype was detected ten times or more. As DNA, the CDR3 is TGCAGTGCTAGAGATCCTAGCGGGAGTTCAGAGACCCAGTACTTC. This gives the protein CSARDPSGSSETQYF. This chain connects TRBV20-1 to TRBJ2-5; 10 nucleotides match TRBD2. V was clipped by 0 bases and J by 4 bases; unmatched bases: 5. Germline V gives CDR1 DFQATT, CDR2 SNEGSKA (reference sequence). The CDR3 has 15 residues.

This clonotype was seen a handful of times. CDR3 nucleotide sequence: TGCGCCAGCAGCTTGGAGGAGCGCAGCTCCTACAATGAGCAGTTCTTC. This encodes CASSLEERSSYNEQFF. The chain is built from TRBV5-1 and TRBJ2-1; the D is unclear. Per the germline V gene, CDR1 is SGHRS and CDR2 is YFSETQ. Trimming pared 0 bases from V and 0 bases from J, leaving 10 bases between. The CDR3 is 16 amino acids.

This clonotype was recorded at least ten times. This chain connects TRBV12-3 or TRBV12-4 to TRBJ2-7; 10 positions match TRBD2. V was pared by 6 bases and J by 6 bases, with 8 bases of the junction left unmatched. The CDR3 loop spans 14 amino acids. The CDR3 reads CASRPSGSSGEQYF. The CDR3 DNA is TGTGCCAGCAGGCCTAGCGGGAGCTCCGGCGAGCAGTACTTC.

This clonotype was counted at least ten times. The chain is built from TRBV4-1 and TRBJ2-5; 9 nucleotides line up with TRBD1. V was pared by 1 base and J by 1 base, with 10 bases of the junction left unmatched. From germline, CDR1 is MGHRA and CDR2 YSYEKL. The CDR3 has 18 amino acids. CDR3 in amino acids: CASSQVLRQGGAQETQYF. The CDR3 DNA reads TGCGCCAGCAGCCAAGTCCTGAGACAGGGGGGGGCCCAAGAGACCCAGTACTTC.

The chain joins TRBV7-2 to TRBJ2-3, with D possibly TRBD2 on 6 matching bases. Germline V gene data show CDR1 as SGHTA and CDR2 as FQGNSA. Trimming pared 3 bases from V and 0 bases from J, leaving 10 bases between. The CDR3 contains 15 residues. The DNA for the CDR3 is TGTGCCAGCAGCTTTATGGGGACTAGCACAGATACGCAGTATTTT. It codes for CASSFMGTSTDTQYF.

The rearrangement uses TRBV28 and TRBJ1-2, with TRBD1 identical over 7 bases. The CDR3 has 12 residues. V was pared by 8 bases and J by 7 bases, with 7 bases of the junction left unmatched. In germline, CDR1 is MDHEN, CDR2 SYDVKM. CDR3 sequence reads: CASGQEGSGYTF. CDR3 sequence (DNA): TGTGCCAGCGGACAGGAGGGCTCTGGCTACACCTTC.

Turning to this clonotype: This could be a read error, since a much larger clone is one nucleotide away. This chain uses TRBV2 with TRBJ2-1; a possible D gene is TRBD2 (7 bases). TRBJ2-7 matches the DNA end more closely, so the J call is doubtful. The germline CDR1 and CDR2 sequences are SNHLY and FYNNEI. This CDR3 spans 16 amino acids. The CDR3 sequence is CASSETRGALYNEQYF. The CDR3 DNA is TGTGCCAGCAGCGAGACTCGGGGGGCTCTTTACAATGAGCAGTACTTC.

This clonotype was detected only a few times. V usage is TRBV6-6 and J usage is TRBJ2-2, with TRBD2 identical over 7 bases. The CDR3 length is 14 residues. The germline gives CDR1 MNHNY, CDR2 SVGAGI (reference sequence). With 2 bases clipped from V and 3 bases from J, the junction kept 0 bases outside the gene matches. CDR3 sequence (DNA): TGTGCCAGCAGTTACACTAGCGACACCGGGGAGCTGTTTTTT. It encodes CASSYTSDTGELFF.

This clonotype was recorded many times. This chain joins TRBV5-1 and TRBJ2-1, with TRBD2 identical over 11 bases. This CDR3 spans 14 amino acids. V gave up 5 bases and J gave up 6 bases; unmatched junction bases: 4. CDR1 and CDR2 (germline): SGHRS, YFSETQ. CDR3 sequence reads: CASRLAGVLNEQFF. The DNA for the CDR3 is TGCGCCAGCAGACTAGCGGGAGTTCTCAATGAGCAGTTCTTC. The variable domain in full, completed from reference TRBV5-1 and TRBJ2-1, reads KAGVTQTPRYLIKTRGQQVTLSCSPISGHRSVSWYQQTPGQGLQFLFEYFSETQRNKGNFPGRFSGRQFSNSRSEMNVSTLELGDSALYLCASRLAGVLNEQFFGPGTRLTVL.

This clonotype came up a few times. The V gene is TRBV6-1, the J gene TRBJ2-5, with TRBD1 matching 10 bases. V lost 6 bases and J lost 3; bases outside the gene matches: 10. The CDR3 loop spans 16 amino acids. The V gene's germline CDR1 is MNHNS and CDR2 SASEGT. The CDR3 region is CASRTGDRGLKETQYF. Here the CDR3 DNA reads TGTGCCAGCAGAACCGGGGACAGGGGCCTGAAAGAGACCCAGTACTTC.

This clonotype was seen more than once but under ten times. J is TRBJ2-7 and V is TRBV29-1, with TRBD1 as a possible D gene (5 bases). CDR3 length: 17 amino acids. The V and J ends lost 0 bases and 2 bases respectively, with 20 bases between them. Per the germline V gene, CDR1 is SQVTM and CDR2 is ANQGSEA. CDR3 loop: CSVEDSSRAPGTYEQYF. In nucleotides, the CDR3 is TGCAGCGTTGAAGACTCGAGTCGGGCCCCAGGGACCTACGAGCAGTACTTC.

This chain uses TRBV5-5 with TRBJ2-7; D not certain. The ends were cut back, 0 bases at V and 2 bases at J, with 9 bases in the middle. This CDR3 comprises 14 residues. CDR1 and CDR2 from the germline V gene are SGHKS and YYEKEE (reference sequence). The CDR3 region has the DNA TGTGCCAGCAGCTTGGAGGATCTTACCTACGAGCAGTACTTC. Its translation is CASSLEDLTYEQYF.

The V gene is TRBV4-1, the J gene TRBJ2-2; D is unclear. With 2 bases removed from V and 1 base from J, the gap between germline ends came to 11 bases. CDR3 length equals 16 residues. CDR1 is MGHRA, CDR2 YSYEKL, per germline. Here the CDR3 reads CASSQRASGNTGELFF. CDR3 nucleotide sequence: TGCGCCAGCAGCCAAAGGGCGAGTGGGAACACCGGGGAGCTGTTTTTT.

This clonotype was seen at least ten times. The rearrangement uses TRBV3-1 and TRBJ2-1; 8 bases line up with TRBD2. Germline CDR1 and CDR2: LGHDT and YNNKEL (reference sequence). The CDR3 covers 16 residues. Trimming removed 0 bases from V and 6 bases from J; junction bases left unmatched: 7. CDR3 residues: CASSQEAGDRRNEQFF. The CDR3 DNA sequence: TGTGCCAGCAGCCAAGAAGCGGGAGACCGTCGCAATGAGCAGTTCTTC.

Many counts were recorded for this clonotype. This chain links TRBV5-1 with TRBJ1-1; perhaps TRBD1 as D (5 bases). This CDR3 has 15 residues. Trimming left V 0 bases short and J 4 bases short, with 13 bases between. Germline V gene sequence: CDR1 SGHRS, CDR2 YFSETQ. The CDR3 DNA sequence: TGCGCCAGCAGCTTGGTTGGTGGGGGGTTCACTGAAGCTTTCTTT. Residues: CASSLVGGGFTEAFF. The full variable domain, its missing parts supplied by reference TRBV5-1 and TRBJ1-1, is KAGVTQTPRYLIKTRGQQVTLSCSPISGHRSVSWYQQTPGQGLQFLFEYFSETQRNKGNFPGRFSGRQFSNSRSEMNVSTLELGDSALYLCASSLVGGGFTEAFFGQGTRLTVV.

As for this clonotype: A much larger clone is a single base away; this may be a read error. V and J are TRBV20-1 and TRBJ2-1, with 9 positions matching TRBD2. This CDR3 is built from 15 residues. V dropped 0 bases and J dropped 1; count of bases not matched to a gene: 1. Germline CDR1 is DFQATT and CDR2 is SNEGSKA (reference sequence). CDR3 sequence (DNA): TGCAGTGCTAGAGAGAGCGGGGGGTCCTACAATGAGCAGTTCTTC. Amino acids: CSARESGGSYNEQFF.

The DNA of the CDR3 is TGTGCCTGGGGTACGCAGGCCTACGAGCAGTACTTC. This gives the protein CAWGTQAYEQYF. The chain links TRBV30 to TRBJ2-7; no reliable D call. The CDR3 spans 12 residues. Trimming removed 5 bases at V and 2 bases at J, with 10 bases between. The germline CDR1 and CDR2 sequences are GTSNPN and SVGIG (reference sequence).

This clonotype was seen repeatedly, ten times or more. The rearrangement uses TRBV30 and TRBJ2-5; 7 bases are shared with TRBD1. The CDR3 sequence is 11 residues long. Trimming at V came to 5 bases and at J to 3 bases, leaving 0 bases not matched to a gene. Germline V gene lookup returns CDR1 GTSNPN and CDR2 SVGIG (reference sequence). CDR3 coding DNA: TGTGCCTGGGGGACAGAAGAGACCCAGTACTTC. It yields the protein CAWGTEETQYF.

This clonotype was seen ten or more times. V gene TRBV11-2 combines with J gene TRBJ2-1, with 11 bases that match TRBD2. Germline lookup yields CDR1 SGHAT and CDR2 FQNNGV. The CDR3 sequence is 19 residues long. The V gene end was trimmed by 1 base and the J gene end by 2 bases; junction bases not matched to a gene: 10. The chain's CDR3 is CASSLALSRLAGPYNEQFF. In DNA, the CDR3 is TGTGCCAGCAGCTTAGCCCTATCCCGACTAGCGGGGCCCTACAATGAGCAGTTCTTC.

This clonotype appeared many times. The chain carries TRBV20-1 and TRBJ2-1; TRBD2 aligns across 8 bases. CDR3 length: 14 residues. V was pared by 5 bases and J by 6 bases, with 9 bases of the junction left unmatched. The V gene's germline CDR1 is DFQATT and CDR2 SNEGSKA (reference sequence). CDR3 loop: CSAWASGSGNEQFF. The CDR3, as DNA: TGCAGTGCTTGGGCCAGCGGGAGCGGCAATGAGCAGTTCTTC.

The rearrangement joins TRBV6-1 to TRBJ1-2; 8 bases agree with TRBD1. The V gene's germline CDR1 is MNHNS and CDR2 SASEGT. J was trimmed by 8 bases and V by 6 bases; bases with no gene match: 8. CDR3 length: 13 amino acids. Here the CDR3 DNA reads TGTGCCAGCAGACCACAGGGGGAGAACGGCTACACCTTC. Translating gives CASRPQGENGYTF.